This T cell receptor (beta chain) comes out of a study of sequential checkpoint blockade in melanoma. Turning to the study itself: Arm A got nivolumab then ipilimumab; arm B the reverse, 1:1. Maintenance nivolumab came after either treatment sequence. After nivolumab or ipilimumab alone, over 20 patients had week-13 rebiopsies.

The study's findings and limits: Tumor T-cell fraction and clonality correlated with PD-L1 and CD8+ counts.

As for treatment: randomized to nivolumab then ipilimumab (arm A) or the reverse (arm B). The CDR3 spans 15 residues. V was trimmed by 6 bases and J by 8 bases, leaving 19 bases between them. The germline V gene has CDR1 SGHNT and CDR2 YENEEA. Sequencing used immunoSEQ multiplex PCR; TCRdb keeps in-frame clones, though not all of them. The sample consists of roughly 10,000 clones, around 27% of them appearing once. This clone is medium-sized by share. Its target is not known. This TCR was recovered from a human donor with melanoma. The sequencing used tumor tissue (inferred from file names), collected from a patient given nivolumab and ipilimumab in sequence. The chain joins TRBV11-3 to TRBJ2-2, with D perhaps TRBD2 (7 bases). CDR3 nucleotides: TGTGCCAGCAGTTACTTCGGCGGGGGCCATGGGGAGCTGTTTTTT. Translated, it gives CASSYFGGGHGELFF. The variable domain in full, completed from reference TRBV11-3 and TRBJ2-2, reads EAGVVQSPRYKIIEKKQPVAFWCNPISGHNTLYWYLQNLGQGPELLIRYENEEAVDDSQLPKDRFSAERLKGVDSTLKIQPAELGDSAVYLCASSYFGGGHGELFFGEGSRLTVL.